Below, one T cell receptor beta chain is given with its context. Its antigen is not known. Vbeta (60) and Jbeta (13) primers were used in the PCR. Produced via immunoSEQ multiplex PCR; TCRdb's table is partial and in-frame only. Of 150,000 to 250,000 clones detected, around 85% appear once; the ten largest clones hold less than 2.5%. These data belong to a study of cytomegalovirus exposure and HLA in healthy donors. V gave up 8 bases and J gave up 1 base, with 9 bases separating them. The CDR3 sequence is 13 residues long. Germline V gene sequence: CDR1 LNHNV, CDR2 YYDKDF (reference sequence). Findings and caveats of the study: Later analysis indicated greater clonal expansion among HLA-associated TCR beta chains than among equally common other chains. Later analysis placed DRB1 highest and HLA-C lowest in TCR association rates, which differed by HLA locus.

This chain connects TRBV15 to TRBJ1-5; tentative D call: TRBD1 (5 bases). Specimen: PBMCs. The origin of this receptor is a woman aged 45-60 years in good health and CMV-seronegative. The CDR3 sequence is CATGGASNQPQHF. As DNA, the CDR3 is TGTGCCACCGGAGGGGCGAGCAATCAGCCCCAGCATTTT.